These 31 T cell receptor beta chains were all obtained from the same sample, sequenced in a study of memory CD4+ T cells and cytomegalovirus serostatus. The sort gate was single viable CD3+CD4+CD8-CD45RO+ cells for memory CD4+ T cells. TCRdb's copy holds only in-frame clones and misses some; the assay was immunoSEQ multiplex PCR. The table records over 35,000 clones, just under 80% of them present only once. The sample comprised memory CD4+ T cells from blood. These receptors all come from an adult in good health and CMV-seronegative.

This sequence joins TRBV28 and TRBJ1-3; 10 nucleotides line up with TRBD1. V gave up 8 bases and J gave up 3 bases; unmatched junction bases: 7. Germline CDR1 reads MDHEN; CDR2 reads SYDVKM. The CDR3 extends over 15 amino acids. The CDR3 DNA reads TGTGCCAGCCGGACAGGGGGTGGATTTGGAAACACCATATATTTT. Its translation: CASRTGGGFGNTIYF.

This rearrangement joins TRBV10-1 to TRBJ2-7; D may match TRBD1 or TRBD2 (5 bases each). V lost 8 bases and J lost 7, with 18 bases in between. CDR1 WNHNN and CDR2 SYGVQD come from the germline V gene (reference sequence). The CDR3 sequence is 13 residues long. The CDR3 is CASYPVGVGEQYF. DNA for the CDR3: TGCGCCAGCTACCCCGTGGGGGTGGGAGAGCAGTACTTC.

The chain uses TRBV29-1 and TRBJ1-2, with 7 bases fitting TRBD1. CDR1 and CDR2 from the germline V gene are SQVTM and ANQGSEA. V dropped 0 bases and J dropped 8; count of bases not matched to a gene: 6. CDR3 length: 13 amino acids. The CDR3 sequence is CSVEESAGGGYTF. DNA of the CDR3: TGCAGCGTTGAAGAAAGTGCAGGGGGAGGCTACACCTTC.

V is TRBV28 and J is TRBJ2-2, with 10 bases that match TRBD1. The CDR3 spans 16 residues. J lost 4 bases, V lost 6 bases, and 8 bases had no gene match. Germline lookup yields CDR1 MDHEN and CDR2 SYDVKM. In DNA form, the CDR3 reads TGTGCCAGCAGCTCCGGGACAGGGGTAGGCACCGGGGAGCTGTTTTTT. Amino acid sequence: CASSSGTGVGTGELFF.

The rearrangement links TRBV11-2 to TRBJ1-1, with a weak D call TRBD1 (5 bases). The V end lost 4 bases, the J end lost 3 bases, and 12 bases lay between the germline ends. Germline CDR1 reads SGHAT; CDR2 reads FQNNGV. The CDR3 runs 14 residues. The CDR3 here is CASSSWDGDTEAFF. For the CDR3, the DNA is TGTGCCAGCAGCTCCTGGGACGGAGACACTGAAGCTTTCTTT.

This clone showed up just once. The V and J genes are TRBV7-2 and TRBJ1-5, with D perhaps matching TRBD1 (5 bases). Germline-derived CDR1 and CDR2 are SGHTA and FQGNSA. V lost 1 base, J lost 4 bases, and 11 bases lay in between. This CDR3 is built from 15 residues. CDR3 residues: CASSLVGTSNQPQHF. The CDR3 DNA sequence: TGTGCCAGCAGCTTAGTAGGGACCTCTAATCAGCCCCAGCATTTT.

The chain uses TRBV4-1 and TRBJ1-2; D remains unclear. Trimming removed 0 bases from V and 7 bases from J, with 15 bases in between. From germline, CDR1 is MGHRA and CDR2 YSYEKL. CDR3 length: 15 amino acids. The DNA for the CDR3 is TGCGCCAGCAGCCAAGAATCCGGGGTAGGGCTTGGCTACACCTTC. It yields the protein CASSQESGVGLGYTF.

This clone was seen a handful of times. This sequence joins TRBV18 and TRBJ1-1; TRBD1 might be the D (5 bases). Germline V CDR1 and CDR2: KGHSH, LQKENI. Trimming left V 5 bases short and J 8 bases short, with 12 bases between. The CDR3 extends over 12 amino acids. Written as DNA, the CDR3 is TGTGCCAGCTCAACGGGTCAGGGAGAAGCTTTCTTT. Encoded protein: CASSTGQGEAFF.

This clone occurred a few times. The chain has TRBV10-3 and TRBJ2-1; D may be TRBD1 (6 bases). This CDR3 is built from 15 residues. CDR1 and CDR2 from the germline V gene are ENHRY and SYGVKD. V was pared by 8 bases and J by 2 bases, with 16 bases between. The CDR3 nucleotides read TGTGCCATCTCTAACCGGGACACAGCCTACAATGAGCAGTTCTTC. Protein sequence: CAISNRDTAYNEQFF.

The chain carries TRBV10-3 and TRBJ2-3; D tentatively reads TRBD1 or TRBD2 (5 bases each). V lost 8 bases to trimming and J lost 4 bases, with 19 bases between them. The CDR3 is 15 amino acids. Germline V gene lookup returns CDR1 ENHRY and CDR2 SYGVKD. DNA of the CDR3: TGTGCCATCGGGACCCCCTCAACCCAGCCAGATACGCAGTATTTT. It codes for CAIGTPSTQPDTQYF.

V usage is TRBV18 and J usage is TRBJ1-2, with D unresolved. The CDR3 totals 17 residues. Germline assignment: CDR1 KGHSH and CDR2 LQKENI. V lost 3 bases to trimming and J lost 5 bases, with 22 bases between them. In DNA, the CDR3 is TGTGCCAGCTCACCCCGACCGGGCCCCGGTAGCGCATATGGCTACACCTTC. Translated, it gives CASSPRPGPGSAYGYTF.

The chain links TRBV7-9 to TRBJ1-3; tentative D call: TRBD1 (5 bases). The CDR3 consists of 16 residues. Germline CDR1 and CDR2: SEHNR and FQNEAQ (reference sequence). Trimming pared 1 base from V and 2 bases from J, leaving 12 bases between. CDR3 residues: CASSLDMGVTGNTIYF. The CDR3 region has the DNA TGTGCCAGCAGCTTAGATATGGGGGTTACTGGAAACACCATATATTTT.

The chain couples TRBV27 to TRBJ1-1, with D hard to call. The germline CDR1 and CDR2 sequences are MNHEY and SMNVEV (reference sequence). The CDR3 totals 15 residues. Trimming took 1 base from V and 4 from J, leaving 13 bases between them. The CDR3 DNA reads TGTGCCAGCAGTTTATACTCCCCCGGGATCACTGAAGCTTTCTTT. Protein: CASSLYSPGITEAFF.

Only a few counts were recorded for this clone. The V gene is TRBV5-1, the J gene TRBJ2-2, with 9 bases that match TRBD1. The V gene end was trimmed by 3 bases and the J gene end by 6 bases; junction bases not matched to a gene: 15. This CDR3 is built from 18 residues. Germline CDR1 and CDR2: SGHRS and YFSETQ. CDR3 in amino acids: CASSWTGTGMSGSGELFF. The CDR3 nucleotides are TGCGCCAGCAGCTGGACCGGGACAGGGATGTCCGGCTCCGGGGAGCTGTTTTTT.

The chain couples TRBV4-3 to TRBJ1-5; D remains ambiguous. CDR3 size: 16 residues. Between the trimmed V and J ends, which lost 4 bases and 4 bases, there was a span of 17 bases. CDR1 is LGHNA and CDR2 is YSLEER in the germline V gene. The CDR3 DNA sequence: TGCGCCAGCAGCCCGTCGCTGGGGATAAGGAATCAGCCCCAGCATTTT. Its protein is CASSPSLGIRNQPQHF.

CDR3 DNA sequence: TGTGCCAGCAGCTTAACAGGGTACGAGGATGAAGCTTTCTTT. Translated: CASSLTGYEDEAFF. V is TRBV7-3 and J is TRBJ1-1; D not resolved. The V gene's germline CDR1 is SGHTA and CDR2 FQGTGA. V gave up 0 bases and J gave up 7 bases, with 12 bases separating them. CDR3 size: 14 residues.

The count of this clone is one. The V call is TRBV7-2, the J call TRBJ1-1, with D uncertain. CDR1 SGHTA and CDR2 FQGNSA come from the germline V gene. Trimming cost V 4 bases and J 1 base, with 7 bases left between them. CDR3 length: 13 amino acids. The DNA of the CDR3 is TGTGCCAGCAGCTCCGGGAGGAACACTGAAGCTTTCTTT. This sequence encodes CASSSGRNTEAFF.

This chain joins TRBV28 and TRBJ1-1; no clear D. Germline V gene sequence: CDR1 MDHEN, CDR2 SYDVKM. The CDR3 runs 12 residues. V was pared by 6 bases and J by 1 base, with 6 bases between. The CDR3 protein is CASRGPNTEAFF. For the CDR3, the DNA is TGTGCCAGCAGAGGCCCGAACACTGAAGCTTTCTTT. The whole variable domain, filled in from reference TRBV28 and TRBJ1-1, reads DVKVTQSSRYLVKRTGEKVFLECVQDMDHENMFWYRQDPGLGLRLIYFSYDVKMKEKGDIPEGYSVSREKKERFSLILESASTNQTSMYLCASRGPNTEAFFGQGTRLTVV.

This chain links TRBV27 with TRBJ2-7; D is perhaps TRBD2 (7 bases). CDR1 is MNHEY, CDR2 SMNVEV, per germline (reference sequence). The V and J ends lost 6 bases and 3 bases respectively, with 15 bases between them. The CDR3 consists of 14 residues. CDR3 DNA sequence: TGTGCCAGCAGCTTAGTAGGGGGGGACTACGAGCAGTACTTC. Its protein product is CASSLVGGDYEQYF.

This chain joins TRBV27 and TRBJ1-1; D is possibly TRBD1 (6 bases). The germline gives CDR1 MNHEY, CDR2 SMNVEV (reference sequence). The germline V and J ends were trimmed by 3 bases and 4 bases, with 12 bases remaining between them. The CDR3 is made up of 14 amino acids. The CDR3: CASSLGLRGTEAFF. CDR3 coding DNA: TGTGCCAGCAGTTTGGGCCTCAGGGGCACTGAAGCTTTCTTT.

This rearrangement joins TRBV27 to TRBJ1-6; D unclear. CDR1 and CDR2 (germline): MNHEY, SMNVEV (reference sequence). Trimming took off 6 bases at V and 6 bases at J, with 6 bases between the two ends. The CDR3 spans 12 residues. The CDR3 coding sequence is TGTGCCAGCAGACTACTTAATTCACCCCTCCACTTT. This sequence encodes CASRLLNSPLHF.

The V gene is TRBV5-4, the J gene TRBJ2-1; D is perhaps TRBD1 (6 bases). V was trimmed by 4 bases and J by 7 bases, leaving 18 bases between them. CDR3 length: 15 residues. From germline, CDR1 is SGHNT and CDR2 YYREEE (reference sequence). CDR3 amino acids: CASSIGQSLGNEQFF. The CDR3, as DNA: TGTGCCAGCAGCATAGGACAGAGCCTGGGGAATGAGCAGTTCTTC.

This clone was observed a handful of times. J is TRBJ2-7 and V is TRBV6-5; the D is unclear. Germline CDR1 MNHEY, CDR2 SVGAGI. With 6 bases removed from V and 5 bases from J, the gap between germline ends came to 8 bases. The CDR3 contains 11 residues. CDR3 sequence: CASSQLDEQYF. CDR3 coding DNA: TGTGCCAGCAGCCAGCTCGACGAGCAGTACTTC.

In its sample, this clone was seen a few times. V and J are TRBV11-2 and TRBJ1-6; 7 nucleotides agree with TRBD1. The CDR3 is 15 residues long. Germline CDR1 is SGHAT and CDR2 is FQNNGV. V lost 5 bases to trimming and J lost 7 bases; unmatched junction nucleotides: 8. CDR3 residues: CASSAAGTVNSPLHF. The CDR3 coding sequence is TGTGCCAGCAGCGCGGCCGGGACAGTCAATTCACCCCTCCACTTT. The full variable domain, completed using reference TRBV11-2 and TRBJ1-6, is EAGVAQSPRYKIIEKRQSVAFWCNPISGHATLYWYQQILGQGPKLLIQFQNNGVVDDSQLPKDRFSAERLKGVDSTLKIQPAKLEDSAVYLCASSAAGTVNSPLHFGNGTRLTVT.

The chain employs TRBV19 and TRBJ1-2, with D possibly TRBD1 on 5 matching bases. V shed 10 bases and J shed 8 bases, with 17 bases lying between them. Germline V CDR1 and CDR2: LNHDA, SQIVND (reference sequence). The CDR3 is 12 residues long. Written as DNA, the CDR3 is TGTGCCACCCCGACGGGGGGAGGCGGCTACACCTTC. Encoded protein: CATPTGGGGYTF.

The CDR3 region is CASSLSGGGTEAFF. For the CDR3, the DNA is TGTGCCAGCAGCTTATCCGGAGGGGGCACTGAAGCTTTCTTT. The chain couples TRBV7-3 to TRBJ1-1; D might be TRBD1 (6 bases). This CDR3 comprises 14 residues. Germline V gene data show CDR1 as SGHTA and CDR2 as FQGTGA. With 2 bases removed from V and 4 bases from J, the gap between germline ends came to 11 bases. The whole variable domain, filled in from reference TRBV7-3 and TRBJ1-1, reads GAGVSQTPSNKVTEKGKYVELRCDPISGHTALYWYRQSLGQGPEFLIYFQGTGAADDSGLPNDRFFAVRPEGSVSTLKIQRTERGDSAVYLCASSLSGGGTEAFFGQGTRLTVV.

This chain joins TRBV14 and TRBJ1-3, with D unclear. CDR3 size: 14 residues. The V gene's germline CDR1 is SGHDN and CDR2 FVKESK. V was pared by 3 bases and J by 0 bases, with 6 bases between. Here the CDR3 reads CASSQGISGNTIYF. In DNA form, the CDR3 reads TGTGCCAGCAGCCAGGGGATCTCTGGAAACACCATATATTTT.

V usage is TRBV19 and J usage is TRBJ1-2, with 7 bases fitting TRBD1. Trimming at V came to 5 bases and at J to 6 bases, leaving 6 bases not matched to a gene. This CDR3 is 13 amino acids long. Germline V gene lookup returns CDR1 LNHDA and CDR2 SQIVND (reference sequence). CDR3 sequence reads: CASSSRQGDGYTF. Here the CDR3 DNA reads TGTGCCAGTAGTTCTCGACAGGGAGATGGCTACACCTTC.

The rearrangement uses TRBV7-8 and TRBJ2-7; 13 bases align to TRBD2. Germline V lookup: CDR1 SGHVS, CDR2 FQNEAQ. Unmatched junction bases numbered 10, after V lost 5 bases and J lost 3 bases. CDR3 length equals 17 residues. Written as DNA, the CDR3 is TGTGCCAGCAGCCCCGGACTAGCGGGGGTCCTATTCTACGAGCAGTACTTC. It yields the protein CASSPGLAGVLFYEQYF. Together with reference TRBV7-8 and TRBJ2-7, the CDR3 gives the full variable domain: GAGVSQSPRYKVAKRGQDVALRCDPISGHVSLFWYQQALGQGPEFLTYFQNEAQLDKSGLPSDRFFAERPEGSVSTLKIQRTQQEDSAVYLCASSPGLAGVLFYEQYFGPGTRLTVT.

CDR3 bases: TGTGCCAGCAACCGACAGGGGCCCGAAGCTTTCTTT. It is translated as CASNRQGPEAFF. V usage is TRBV5-6 and J usage is TRBJ1-1; 8 bases match TRBD1. CDR1 is SGHDT and CDR2 is YYEEEE in the germline V gene. The CDR3 is 12 amino acids. The V segment lost 6 bases and the J segment 8 bases; nucleotides outside the gene matches: 6.

This rearrangement joins TRBV7-3 to TRBJ2-1; 8 bases fit TRBD2. Trimming removed 3 bases from V and 2 bases from J; junction bases left unmatched: 6. CDR3 length: 16 residues. Germline loops: CDR1 SGHTA, CDR2 FQGTGA. In DNA form, the CDR3 reads TGTGCCAGCAGCTTGGAGAGCGGGGGCACCTACAATGAGCAGTTCTTC. Protein: CASSLESGGTYNEQFF.